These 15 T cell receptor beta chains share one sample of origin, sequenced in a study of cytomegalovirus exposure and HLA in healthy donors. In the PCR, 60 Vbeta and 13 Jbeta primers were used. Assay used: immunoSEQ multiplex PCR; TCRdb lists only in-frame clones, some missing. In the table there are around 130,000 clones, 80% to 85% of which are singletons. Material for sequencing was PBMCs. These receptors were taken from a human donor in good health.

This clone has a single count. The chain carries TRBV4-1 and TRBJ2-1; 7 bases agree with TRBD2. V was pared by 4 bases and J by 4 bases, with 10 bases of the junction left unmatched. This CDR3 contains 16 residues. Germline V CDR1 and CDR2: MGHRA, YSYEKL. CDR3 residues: CASSRPGTNPYNEQFF. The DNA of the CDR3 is TGCGCCAGCAGCCGACCCGGGACTAACCCTTACAATGAGCAGTTCTTC.

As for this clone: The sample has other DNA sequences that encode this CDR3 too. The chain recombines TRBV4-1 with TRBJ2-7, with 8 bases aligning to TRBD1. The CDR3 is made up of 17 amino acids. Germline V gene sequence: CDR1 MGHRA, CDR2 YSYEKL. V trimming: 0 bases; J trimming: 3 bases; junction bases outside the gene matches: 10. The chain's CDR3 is CASSQEAAGQAFYEQYF. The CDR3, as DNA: TGCGCCAGCAGCCAAGAGGCGGCGGGACAGGCGTTCTACGAGCAGTACTTC.

CDR3 sequence reads: CASSYSPNRGNTEAFF. CDR3 nucleotide sequence: TGTGCCAGCAGTTACTCCCCAAACAGGGGAAACACTGAAGCTTTCTTT. The rearrangement joins TRBV6-5 to TRBJ1-1; 7 bases fit TRBD1. The CDR3 has 16 amino acids. Germline CDR1 and CDR2: MNHEY and SVGAGI. The V and J ends lost 0 bases and 2 bases, in that order; junction bases with no gene match: 6.

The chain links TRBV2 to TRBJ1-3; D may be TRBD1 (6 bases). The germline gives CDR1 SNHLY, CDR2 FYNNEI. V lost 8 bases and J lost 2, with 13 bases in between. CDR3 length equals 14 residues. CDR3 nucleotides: TGTGCCAGCGACGTACAGGGTACTGGAAACACCATATATTTT. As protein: CASDVQGTGNTIYF.

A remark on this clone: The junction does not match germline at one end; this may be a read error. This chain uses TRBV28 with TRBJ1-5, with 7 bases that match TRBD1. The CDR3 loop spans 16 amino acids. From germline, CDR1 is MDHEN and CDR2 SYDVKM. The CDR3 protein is CASSLWQRGPHQLQHF. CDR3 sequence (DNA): TGTGCCAGCAGTTTATGGCAAAGGGGGCCCCACCAGCTCCAGCATTTT.

The CDR3 DNA sequence: TGTGCCAGCAGCCCATCTCCGGGGAGCAACGAGCAGTACTTC. Translated, it gives CASSPSPGSNEQYF. The V call is TRBV9, the J call TRBJ2-7, with a weak D call TRBD2 (5 bases). Per the germline V gene, CDR1 is SGDLS and CDR2 is YYNGEE. V lost 4 bases and J 5 bases, leaving 16 bases between the germline ends. The CDR3 has 14 residues.

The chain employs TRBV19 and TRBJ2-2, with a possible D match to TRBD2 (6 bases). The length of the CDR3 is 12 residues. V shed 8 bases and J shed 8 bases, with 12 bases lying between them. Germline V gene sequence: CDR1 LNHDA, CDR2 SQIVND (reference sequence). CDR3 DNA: TGTGCCAGTGCGGAGGGTTCTGGGGAGCTGTTTTTT. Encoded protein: CASAEGSGELFF. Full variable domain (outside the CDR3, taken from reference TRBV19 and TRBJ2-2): DGGITQSPKYLFRKEGQNVTLSCEQNLNHDAMYWYRQDPGQGLRLIYYSQIVNDFQKGDIAEGYSVSREKKESFPLTVTSAQKNPTAFYLCASAEGSGELFFGEGSRLTVL.

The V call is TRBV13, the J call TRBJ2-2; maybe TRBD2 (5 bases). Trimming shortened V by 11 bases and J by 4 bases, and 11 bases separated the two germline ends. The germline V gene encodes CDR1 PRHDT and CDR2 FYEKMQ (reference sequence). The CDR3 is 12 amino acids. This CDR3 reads CACARVTGELFF. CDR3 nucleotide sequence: TGTGCCTGTGCGAGGGTCACCGGGGAGCTGTTTTTT. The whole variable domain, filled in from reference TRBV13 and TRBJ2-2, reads AAGVIQSPRHLIKEKRETATLKCYPIPRHDTVYWYQQGPGQDPQFLISFYEKMQSDKGSIPDRFSAQQFSDYHSELNMSSLELGDSALYFCACARVTGELFFGEGSRLTVL.

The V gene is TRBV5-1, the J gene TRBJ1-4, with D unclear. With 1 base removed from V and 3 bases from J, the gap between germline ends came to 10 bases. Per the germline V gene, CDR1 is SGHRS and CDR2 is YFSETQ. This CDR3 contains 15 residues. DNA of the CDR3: TGCGCCAGCAGCTTGACAAGAGACTCTAATGAAAAACTGTTTTTT. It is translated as CASSLTRDSNEKLFF.

The CDR3 sequence is CASSPGQLTYGYTF. The CDR3 coding sequence is TGTGCCAGCAGTCCGGGACAGCTAACCTATGGCTACACCTTC. The J gene is TRBJ1-2, the V gene TRBV28, with 7 bases matching TRBD1. Trimming removed 5 bases from V and 4 bases from J; junction bases left unmatched: 7. This CDR3 is 14 amino acids long. The germline gives CDR1 MDHEN, CDR2 SYDVKM.

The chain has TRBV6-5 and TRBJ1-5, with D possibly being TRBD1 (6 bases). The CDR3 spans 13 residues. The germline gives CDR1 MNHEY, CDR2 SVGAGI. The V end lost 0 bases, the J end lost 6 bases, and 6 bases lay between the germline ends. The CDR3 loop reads CASSYSGAQPQHF. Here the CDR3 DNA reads TGTGCCAGCAGTTACTCGGGGGCTCAGCCCCAGCATTTT.

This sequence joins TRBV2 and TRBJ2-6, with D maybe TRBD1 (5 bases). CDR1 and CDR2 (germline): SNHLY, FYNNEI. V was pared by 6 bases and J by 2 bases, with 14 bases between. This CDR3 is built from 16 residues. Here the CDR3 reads CASRDLRGTGANVLTF. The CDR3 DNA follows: TGTGCCAGCAGGGACCTTAGGGGTACTGGGGCCAACGTCCTGACTTTC.

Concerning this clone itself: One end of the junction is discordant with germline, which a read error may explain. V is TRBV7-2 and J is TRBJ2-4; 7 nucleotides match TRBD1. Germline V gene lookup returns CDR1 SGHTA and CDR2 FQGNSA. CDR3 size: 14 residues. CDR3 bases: TGTGCCAGCAGCACACCTTTGACAGGGTTGGTCCCTCACTTC. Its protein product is CASSTPLTGLVPHF. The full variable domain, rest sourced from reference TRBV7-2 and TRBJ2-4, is GAGVSQSPSNKVTEKGKDVELRCDPISGHTALYWYRQSLGQGLEFLIYFQGNSAPDKSGLPSDRFSAERTGGSVSTLTIQRTQQEDSAVYLCASSTPLTGLVPHFGAGTRLSVL.

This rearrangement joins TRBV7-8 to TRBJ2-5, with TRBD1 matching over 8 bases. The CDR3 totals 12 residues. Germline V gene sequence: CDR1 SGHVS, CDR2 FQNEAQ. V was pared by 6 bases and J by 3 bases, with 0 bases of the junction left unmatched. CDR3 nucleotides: TGTGCCAGCAGACAGGGGGAAGAGACCCAGTACTTC. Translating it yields CASRQGEETQYF.

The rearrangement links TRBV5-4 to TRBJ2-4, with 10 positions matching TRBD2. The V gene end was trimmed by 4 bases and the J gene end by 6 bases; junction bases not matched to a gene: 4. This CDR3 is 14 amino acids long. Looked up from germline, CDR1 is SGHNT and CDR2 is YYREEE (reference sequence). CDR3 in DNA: TGTGCCAGCAGCGTGGGACTAGCGTCAAACATTCAGTACTTC. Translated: CASSVGLASNIQYF.